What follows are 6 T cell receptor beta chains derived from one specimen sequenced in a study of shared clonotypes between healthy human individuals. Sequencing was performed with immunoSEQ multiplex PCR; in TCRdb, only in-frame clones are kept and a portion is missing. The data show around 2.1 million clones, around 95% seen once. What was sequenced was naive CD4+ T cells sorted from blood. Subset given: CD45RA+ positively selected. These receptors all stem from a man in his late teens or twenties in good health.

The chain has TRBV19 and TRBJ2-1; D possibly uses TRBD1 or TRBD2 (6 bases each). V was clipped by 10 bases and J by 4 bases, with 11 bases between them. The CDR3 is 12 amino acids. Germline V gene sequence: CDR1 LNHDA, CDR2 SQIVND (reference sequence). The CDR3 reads CATWGAYNEQFF. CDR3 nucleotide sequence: TGTGCCACGTGGGGGGCTTACAATGAGCAGTTCTTC.

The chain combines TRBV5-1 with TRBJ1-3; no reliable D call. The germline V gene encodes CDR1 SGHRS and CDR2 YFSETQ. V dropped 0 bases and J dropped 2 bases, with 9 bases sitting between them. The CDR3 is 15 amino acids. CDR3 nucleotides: TGCGCCAGCAGCTTGGGAGGGCAGACTGGAAACACCATATATTTT. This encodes CASSLGGQTGNTIYF.

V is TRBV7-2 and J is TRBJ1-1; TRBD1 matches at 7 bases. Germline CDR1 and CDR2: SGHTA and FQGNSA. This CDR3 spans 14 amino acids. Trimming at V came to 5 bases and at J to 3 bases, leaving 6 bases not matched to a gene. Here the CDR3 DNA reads TGTGCCAGCAGCCTCGAAGGGGGCCACACTGAAGCTTTCTTT. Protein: CASSLEGGHTEAFF.

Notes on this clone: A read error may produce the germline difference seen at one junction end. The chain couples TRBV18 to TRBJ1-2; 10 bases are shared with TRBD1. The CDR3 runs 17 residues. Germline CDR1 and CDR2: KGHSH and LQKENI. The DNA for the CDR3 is TGTGCCAGCTCACCACCGCTATTGGGACAGGGGAACTCTGGCTACACCTTC. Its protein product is CASSPPLLGQGNSGYTF.

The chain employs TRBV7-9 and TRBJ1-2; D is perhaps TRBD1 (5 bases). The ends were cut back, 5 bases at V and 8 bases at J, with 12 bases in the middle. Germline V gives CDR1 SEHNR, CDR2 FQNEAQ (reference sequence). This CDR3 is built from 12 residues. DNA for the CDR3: TGTGCCAGCAGCAGAACGGAGGGGGGCTACACCTTC. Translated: CASSRTEGGYTF.

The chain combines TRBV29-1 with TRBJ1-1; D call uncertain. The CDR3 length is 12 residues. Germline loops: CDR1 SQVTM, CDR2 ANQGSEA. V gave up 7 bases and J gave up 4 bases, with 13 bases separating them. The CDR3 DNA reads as TGCAGCGCGGCAGATAGGAGCACTGAAGCTTTCTTT. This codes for CSAADRSTEAFF. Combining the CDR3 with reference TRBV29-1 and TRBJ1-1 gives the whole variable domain SAVISQKPSRDICQRGTSLTIQCQVDSQVTMMFWYRQQPGQSLTLIATANQGSEATYESGFVIDKFPISRPNLTFSTLTVSNMSPEDSSIYLCSAADRSTEAFFGQGTRLTVV.